Each of the 28 T cell receptor beta chains below was sequenced from the same sample in a study of blood T cell repertoires in COVID-19. Here immunoSEQ multiplex PCR was the method, and the copy in TCRdb shows in-frame clones only, minus some. This sample yields around 280,000 clones, of which 88% are seen a single time; approximately 11% belongs to the top ten. Sequenced input: peripheral blood. These receptors were collected from a woman aged 25-40 years with COVID-19, enrolled during active disease.

The rearrangement links TRBV5-1 to TRBJ2-2; 12 nucleotides agree with TRBD2. The V gene's germline CDR1 is SGHRS and CDR2 YFSETQ. Losses at the gene ends were 4 bases for V and 6 bases for J; bases not matched to a gene: 13. This CDR3 has 18 amino acids. The CDR3 DNA sequence: TGCGCCAGCAGCCCTGCTAGCGGGAGGGCTTACTCTCCCGGGGAGCTGTTTTTT. Protein: CASSPASGRAYSPGELFF. Combining the CDR3 with reference TRBV5-1 and TRBJ2-2 gives the whole variable domain KAGVTQTPRYLIKTRGQQVTLSCSPISGHRSVSWYQQTPGQGLQFLFEYFSETQRNKGNFPGRFSGRQFSNSRSEMNVSTLELGDSALYLCASSPASGRAYSPGELFFGEGSRLTVL.

This clone was counted once. The CDR3 nucleotides read TGTGCCAGCAGCGCAAGTCAGGGGGCGAACTATGGCTACACCTTC. Translating gives CASSASQGANYGYTF. The V gene is TRBV9, the J gene TRBJ1-2, with 8 bases matching TRBD1. Germline CDR1 reads SGDLS; CDR2 reads YYNGEE. The trim removed 3 bases at V and 2 bases at J, leaving 6 bases unmatched. The CDR3 spans 15 residues.

This chain joins TRBV2 and TRBJ1-1; 8 positions match TRBD1. The CDR3 totals 14 residues. V shed 6 bases, J shed 1 base, and the junction held 4 bases outside the gene matches. Germline loops: CDR1 SNHLY, CDR2 FYNNEI. CDR3 sequence: CASSPGGRNTEAFF. CDR3 nucleotides: TGTGCCAGCAGCCCAGGGGGCAGGAACACTGAAGCTTTCTTT.

This clone came up a few times. This rearrangement joins TRBV6-2 or TRBV6-3 to TRBJ2-2; D call uncertain. The germline gives CDR1 MNHEY, CDR2 SVGEGT. The CDR3 consists of 13 residues. The germline V and J ends were trimmed by 4 bases and 6 bases, with 9 bases remaining between them. In DNA form, the CDR3 reads TGTGCCAGCAGTTGGGCTGTGTCCGGGGAGCTGTTTTTT. Its protein is CASSWAVSGELFF.

This chain links TRBV6-6 with TRBJ1-3; 7 nucleotides align to TRBD1. CDR3 length: 13 residues. After removal of 6 bases from V and 5 bases from J, the junction contained 4 bases not matched to a gene. The V gene's germline CDR1 is MNHNY and CDR2 SVGAGI (reference sequence). The CDR3 here is CASSRGFRNTIYF. The CDR3 DNA reads TGTGCCAGCAGCAGGGGGTTTAGAAACACCATATATTTT.

The chain links TRBV3-1 (or the pseudogene TRBV3-2) to TRBJ1-4; possible D gene TRBD1, 6 bases. Germline V gene lookup returns CDR1 LGHDT and CDR2 YNNKEL (reference sequence). This CDR3 spans 16 amino acids. V shed 2 bases and J shed 4 bases, with 14 bases lying between them. CDR3 coding DNA: TGTGCCAGCAGCCAACTTCCAGGGGCCCATAATGAAAAACTGTTTTTT. Translation gives CASSQLPGAHNEKLFF.

The chain is built from TRBV11-3 and TRBJ2-7, with TRBD1 identical over 9 bases. This CDR3 region has 16 residues. Germline assignment: CDR1 SGHNT and CDR2 YENEEA. After removal of 4 bases from V and 4 bases from J, the junction contained 11 bases not matched to a gene. CDR3 sequence reads: CASSSGQGKAAYEQYF. The CDR3 region has the DNA TGTGCCAGCAGCTCGGGACAGGGAAAGGCTGCGTACGAGCAGTACTTC.

V usage is TRBV28 and J usage is TRBJ1-4, with 10 bases that match TRBD1. CDR3 length: 16 residues. With 4 bases clipped from V and 6 bases from J, the junction kept 8 bases outside the gene matches. Germline V gene lookup returns CDR1 MDHEN and CDR2 SYDVKM. In DNA form, the CDR3 reads TGTGCCAGCAGTTCCCCGGGACAGGGGACTTATGAAAAACTGTTTTTT. Amino acid sequence: CASSSPGQGTYEKLFF.

This clone was seen once. This chain joins TRBV28 and TRBJ1-5, with D tentatively TRBD1 (6 bases). Deletions cut 4 bases from V and 7 bases from J, with 8 bases between. The CDR3 contains 12 residues. Germline V gives CDR1 MDHEN, CDR2 SYDVKM. CDR3 nucleotides: TGTGCCAGCAGTTCCGGGACACAGCCCCAGCATTTT. As protein: CASSSGTQPQHF.

This chain's CDR3 is CASSRSRDIYGYTF. The CDR3 DNA sequence: TGTGCCAGCAGTCGTAGCCGGGACATTTATGGCTACACCTTC. V gene TRBV6-5 combines with J gene TRBJ1-2, with D tentatively TRBD1 (6 bases). Germline CDR1 is MNHEY and CDR2 is SVGAGI. Between the trimmed V and J ends, which lost 5 bases and 5 bases, there was a span of 15 bases. The CDR3 extends over 14 amino acids.

V gene TRBV2 combines with J gene TRBJ1-1; 7 positions agree with TRBD1. Germline values: CDR1 SNHLY, CDR2 FYNNEI. The CDR3 consists of 14 residues. Losses at the gene ends were 0 bases for V and 11 bases for J; bases not matched to a gene: 9. CDR3 DNA sequence: TGTGCCAGCAGTGAAGCGAAAGGGACAGCGGGCGCTTTCTTT. This encodes CASSEAKGTAGAFF.

The rearrangement joins TRBV28 to TRBJ2-5, with 11 bases matching TRBD2. Germline V lookup: CDR1 MDHEN, CDR2 SYDVKM. The V and J ends lost 4 bases and 4 bases, in that order; junction bases with no gene match: 5. This CDR3 is 15 amino acids long. The CDR3 nucleotides read TGTGCCAGCAGTTCACTAGCGGGAGTTCTAGAGACCCAGTACTTC. It translates to CASSSLAGVLETQYF. The whole variable domain, remainder taken from reference TRBV28 and TRBJ2-5, is DVKVTQSSRYLVKRTGEKVFLECVQDMDHENMFWYRQDPGLGLRLIYFSYDVKMKEKGDIPEGYSVSREKKERFSLILESASTNQTSMYLCASSSLAGVLETQYFGPGTRLLVL.

The chain carries TRBV10-3 and TRBJ1-6; a weak D match, TRBD1 (6 bases). The CDR3 sequence is 15 residues long. Trimming pared 6 bases from V and 5 bases from J, leaving 14 bases between. CDR1 is ENHRY, CDR2 SYGVKD, per germline. In DNA, the CDR3 is TGTGCCATCAGAGAGACAGGCGTAGATAATTCACCCCTCCACTTT. This codes for CAIRETGVDNSPLHF.

This clone is a singleton in its sample. The rearrangement uses TRBV30 and TRBJ1-2; 9 nucleotides line up with TRBD1. J was trimmed by 4 bases and V by 4 bases; bases with no gene match: 4. CDR1 is GTSNPN, CDR2 SVGIG, per germline (reference sequence). The CDR3 spans 13 residues. DNA for the CDR3: TGTGCCTGGATGGACAGGGGCATCTATGGCTACACCTTC. Translation gives CAWMDRGIYGYTF.

This clone was counted only a few times. V usage is TRBV12-3 or TRBV12-4 and J usage is TRBJ2-1; 8 bases match TRBD2. There are 12 residues in the CDR3. J lost 5 bases, V lost 6 bases, and 0 bases had no gene match. The CDR3 nucleotides are TGTGCCAGCAGACTAGCGGACAATGAGCAGTTCTTC. This codes for CASRLADNEQFF.

Written as DNA, the CDR3 is TGTGCTAGTGGTTTGGCGAAATCCGGGACTAGCGGGAGATTTGACACCGGGGAGCTGTTTTTT. Translation gives CASGLAKSGTSGRFDTGELFF. The rearrangement uses TRBV12-5 and TRBJ2-2; 14 bases align to TRBD2. In germline, CDR1 is LGHNT, CDR2 FRNRAP. With 1 base clipped from V and 3 bases from J, the junction kept 13 bases outside the gene matches. This CDR3 comprises 21 residues.

The J gene is TRBJ2-6, the V gene TRBV15; possibly TRBD1 for D (5 bases). The V end was cut by 0 bases, the J end by 4 bases, with 10 bases between. Germline V gene lookup returns CDR1 LNHNV and CDR2 YYDKDF (reference sequence). CDR3 length: 16 amino acids. This CDR3 is CATSRDRGRGANVLTF. CDR3 nucleotides: TGTGCCACCAGCAGAGATAGGGGTCGAGGGGCCAACGTCCTGACTTTC.

This clone was recorded only once. The chain uses TRBV6-5 and TRBJ1-6, with 7 bases matching TRBD1. After removal of 8 bases from V and 5 bases from J, the junction contained 6 bases not matched to a gene. The CDR3 sequence is 14 residues long. CDR1 and CDR2 from the germline V gene are MNHEY and SVGAGI. The CDR3 DNA is TGTGCCAGCTCCCCGGGACAGCATAATTCACCCCTCCACTTT. Translation: CASSPGQHNSPLHF.

CDR3: CASSPGDTSNYGYTF. CDR3 in DNA: TGTGCCAGCTCACCGGGGGACACGTCAAACTATGGCTACACCTTC. The chain uses TRBV18 and TRBJ1-2; weak D call: TRBD1 (6 bases). Germline CDR1 KGHSH, CDR2 LQKENI. The CDR3 runs 15 residues. Trimming took off 3 bases at V and 2 bases at J, with 13 bases between the two ends. Full variable domain (rest looked up from reference TRBV18 and TRBJ1-2): NAGVMQNPRHLVRRRGQEARLRCSPMKGHSHVYWYRQLPEEGLKFMVYLQKENIIDESGMPKERFSAEFPKEGPSILRIQQVVRGDSAAYFCASSPGDTSNYGYTFGSGTRLTVV.

This chain joins TRBV5-5 and TRBJ2-5; TRBD2 agrees at 13 bases. The CDR3 runs to 15 residues. V shed 4 bases, J shed 5 bases, and the junction held 5 bases outside the gene matches. Germline V gene lookup returns CDR1 SGHKS and CDR2 YYEKEE (reference sequence). CDR3 loop: CASSPGLAGLETQYF. The CDR3 coding sequence is TGTGCCAGCAGCCCGGGACTAGCGGGACTCGAGACCCAGTACTTC.

This clone showed up just a few times. V and J are TRBV7-9 and TRBJ1-2; no clear D gene. This CDR3 region has 11 residues. Germline V gives CDR1 SEHNR, CDR2 FQNEAQ (reference sequence). V was pared by 5 bases and J by 8 bases, with 9 bases between. The CDR3 DNA follows: TGTGCCAGCAGCCCAACACGCGGCTACACCTTC. Its translation is CASSPTRGYTF.

The gene calls are TRBV7-2 and TRBJ2-3, with TRBD2 matching 7 bases. The CDR3 totals 15 residues. Germline V gives CDR1 SGHTA, CDR2 FQGNSA. J gave up 6 bases and V 6 bases, and 12 bases lay outside the gene matches. CDR3 sequence: CASSSEGREMDTQYF. The CDR3 DNA follows: TGTGCCAGCAGTTCAGAGGGGCGGGAGATGGATACGCAGTATTTT. The variable domain in full, with the rest retrieved from reference TRBV7-2 and TRBJ2-3, is GAGVSQSPSNKVTEKGKDVELRCDPISGHTALYWYRQSLGQGLEFLIYFQGNSAPDKSGLPSDRFSAERTGGSVSTLTIQRTQQEDSAVYLCASSSEGREMDTQYFGPGTRLTVL.

The rearrangement uses TRBV4-2 and TRBJ2-3; D uncertain. CDR1 and CDR2 from the germline V gene are LGHNA and YNFKEQ. The V and J ends lost 0 bases and 5 bases respectively, with 12 bases between them. This CDR3 spans 15 amino acids. In DNA form, the CDR3 reads TGTGCCAGCAGCCAAGAGCCGGGTCGTGGAGATACGCAGTATTTT. Protein sequence: CASSQEPGRGDTQYF.

The chain has TRBV29-1 and TRBJ2-1; D is uncertain. Trimming took 6 bases from V and 9 from J, leaving 9 bases between them. The CDR3 length is 10 residues. Germline V gives CDR1 SQVTM, CDR2 ANQGSEA. The CDR3 reads CSVNLGEQFF. CDR3 coding DNA: TGCAGCGTCAACCTAGGTGAGCAGTTCTTC.

J is TRBJ2-1 and V is TRBV29-1, with D maybe TRBD2 (5 bases). Trimming pared 4 bases from V and 1 base from J, leaving 8 bases between. CDR3 length: 13 amino acids. The germline CDR1 and CDR2 sequences are SQVTM and ANQGSEA. The CDR3 reads CSVAGLSYNEQFF. As DNA, the CDR3 is TGCAGCGTTGCAGGACTTTCCTACAATGAGCAGTTCTTC.

V is TRBV5-1 and J is TRBJ2-7; perhaps TRBD2 as D (6 bases). V was shortened by 3 bases and J by 1 base, with 14 bases between the two germline ends. Germline CDR1 is SGHRS and CDR2 is YFSETQ. This CDR3 is built from 15 residues. CDR3 amino acids: CASSSGTPESYEQYF. In DNA form, the CDR3 reads TGCGCCAGCAGCTCGGGGACTCCGGAGTCCTACGAGCAGTACTTC. The full variable domain, its missing parts supplied by reference TRBV5-1 and TRBJ2-7, is KAGVTQTPRYLIKTRGQQVTLSCSPISGHRSVSWYQQTPGQGLQFLFEYFSETQRNKGNFPGRFSGRQFSNSRSEMNVSTLELGDSALYLCASSSGTPESYEQYFGPGTRLTVT.

The V call is TRBV5-6, the J call TRBJ2-3, with D tentatively TRBD1 (5 bases). Between the trimmed V and J ends, which lost 2 bases and 1 base, there was a span of 8 bases. From germline, CDR1 is SGHDT and CDR2 YYEEEE. CDR3 length: 14 residues. The CDR3 is CASSLIRGTDTQYF. The CDR3 coding sequence is TGTGCCAGCAGCTTAATCAGGGGCACAGATACGCAGTATTTT.

CDR3 protein: CASSTDRGNEQYF. CDR3 nucleotides: TGCGCCAGCAGCACGGACAGGGGAAACGAGCAGTACTTC. The rearrangement joins TRBV5-1 to TRBJ2-7; the match to TRBD1 covers 9 bases. This CDR3 contains 13 residues. Germline CDR1 is SGHRS and CDR2 is YFSETQ. V trimming: 4 bases; J trimming: 5 bases; junction bases outside the gene matches: 4.